A selection of T cell receptor beta chains follows, all from one sample in a study of blood T cell repertoires in COVID-19. Produced via immunoSEQ multiplex PCR; TCRdb's table is partial and in-frame only. This sample has 130,000 or so clones, with about 89% found just once. Sequences were obtained from peripheral blood. These receptors came from a man over 45 with active or convalescent COVID-19. Both conserved end residues are part of each CDR3. D genes are given only for firm matches. For some rows the clone size is stated as once, few or many, or as a class when expanded; others skip it.

TRBJ2-5	NA	15	TRBV19	TRBD1	CASSPRGTGEETQYF	TGTGCCAGTAGTCCTCGAGGGACAGGGGAAGAGACCCAGTACTTC
TRBJ2-3	once	14	TRBV2	NA	CASSPDIDTDTQYF	TGTGCCAGCAGTCCTGACATCGACACAGATACGCAGTATTTT
TRBJ2-2	NA	13	TRBV11-3	NA	CASSGASSGELFF	TGTGCCAGCAGCGGTGCGAGCTCCGGGGAGCTGTTTTTT
TRBJ2-7	NA	16	TRBV2	TRBD2	CASILAGGPSENEQYF	TGTGCCAGCATTCTAGCGGGAGGGCCCTCTGAGAACGAGCAGTACTTC
TRBJ2-1	NA	16	TRBV5-1	NA	CASSLDGQGGHNEQFF	TGCGCCAGCAGCTTGGATGGGCAGGGGGGCCACAATGAGCAGTTCTTC
TRBJ1-1	NA	17	TRBV7-2	TRBD1	CASSRRDRPELNTEAFF	TGTGCCAGCAGCCGCCGGGACAGACCAGAATTGAACACTGAAGCTTTCTTT
TRBJ1-1	NA	15	TRBV5-1	NA	CASSLDAGMNTEAFF	TGCGCCAGCAGCTTGGACGCAGGGATGAACACTGAAGCTTTCTTT
TRBJ1-1	NA	14	TRBV6-6	TRBD1	CASKRTGDNTEAFF	TGTGCCAGCAAGCGGACAGGGGATAACACTGAAGCTTTCTTT
TRBJ2-3	NA	14	TRBV5-1	NA	CASSHREGTDTQYF	TGCGCCAGCAGCCACAGGGAGGGGACAGATACGCAGTATTTT
TRBJ2-7	NA	16	TRBV25-1	TRBD1	CASSVPSGQERYEQYF	TGTGCCAGCAGTGTTCCGAGTGGACAGGAACGCTACGAGCAGTACTTC
TRBJ1-2	NA	12	TRBV5-6	NA	CASSFGLTGYTF	TGTGCCAGCAGCTTTGGACTAACGGGCTACACCTTC
TRBJ2-5	NA	16	TRBV29-1	NA	CSVGGADRPTQETQYF	TGCAGCGTTGGTGGGGCCGACAGGCCGACCCAAGAGACCCAGTACTTC
TRBJ2-4	NA	14	TRBV6-5	TRBD1	CASGSGDRGNIQYF	TGTGCCAGCGGAAGTGGGGACAGGGGAAACATTCAGTACTTC
TRBJ1-5	once	14	TRBV27	NA	CASSPEQGGQPQHF	TGTGCCAGCAGTCCCGAACAGGGCGGTCAGCCCCAGCATTTT
TRBJ1-5	NA	15	TRBV24-1	NA	CATSDVGGRNQPQHF	TGTGCCACCAGTGACGTTGGAGGTCGTAATCAGCCCCAGCATTTT
TRBJ2-1	NA	21	TRBV3-1/TRBV3-2	TRBD2	CASSLTDPYEGGRARGNEQFF	TGTGCCAGCAGCCTAACCGACCCCTATGAGGGCGGGAGGGCCAGGGGGAATGAGCAGTTCTTC
TRBJ1-4	NA	15	TRBV18	NA	CASSVGRGKNEKLFF	TGTGCCAGCTCAGTCGGGAGGGGGAAGAATGAAAAACTGTTTTTT
TRBJ2-6	NA	17	TRBV4-3	NA	CASSQVAQGSGANVLTF	TGCGCCAGCAGCCAAGTTGCGCAGGGCTCTGGGGCCAACGTCCTGACTTTC
TRBJ2-7	NA	15	TRBV27	TRBD1	CASSSLHRGTYEQYF	TGTGCCAGCAGTTCCCTTCACAGGGGGACCTACGAGCAGTACTTC
TRBJ2-5	NA	13	TRBV29-1	TRBD2	CSASGGAGETQYF	TGCAGCGCCAGCGGGGGGGCGGGAGAGACCCAGTACTTC
TRBJ1-5	NA	16	TRBV28	TRBD1	CASSLGTGPSNQPQHF	TGTGCCAGCAGTTTGGGGACAGGACCTAGCAATCAGCCCCAGCATTTT
TRBJ1-1	NA	12	TRBV12-5	NA	CASVPRKAGAFF	TGTGCTAGTGTTCCCAGAAAGGCCGGGGCTTTCTTT
TRBJ1-5	NA	14	TRBV19	NA	CASKPRDTYQPQHF	TGTGCCAGTAAACCCCGGGACACCTATCAGCCCCAGCATTTT
TRBJ2-3	NA	15	TRBV6-5	NA	CASSYSTLAVDTQYF	TGTGCCAGCAGTTACTCGACGTTAGCGGTAGATACGCAGTATTTT
TRBJ2-2	once	14	TRBV6-5	TRBD1	CASGTGSRTGELFF	TGTGCCAGCGGGACAGGGTCGAGGACCGGGGAGCTGTTTTTT
TRBJ1-4	NA	18	TRBV9	NA	CASSVGNSHLATNEKLFF	TGTGCCAGCAGCGTTGGAAACAGTCATTTAGCAACTAATGAAAAACTGTTTTTT
TRBJ1-6	NA	16	TRBV27	NA	CASSLGRGGQNSPLHF	TGTGCCAGCAGTTTAGGGAGGGGGGGACAAAATTCACCCCTCCACTTT
TRBJ1-5	NA	15	TRBV28	NA	CASSLIRHGNQPQHF	TGTGCCAGCAGTTTGATCCGACACGGCAATCAGCCCCAGCATTTT
TRBJ2-7	NA	14	TRBV2	NA	CASSVRHYSYEQYF	TGTGCCAGCAGTGTTCGGCACTACTCCTACGAGCAGTACTTC
TRBJ2-2	NA	12	TRBV5-1	TRBD1	CASRDRLGELFF	TGCGCCAGTAGGGACAGGCTGGGGGAGCTGTTTTTT
TRBJ2-7	NA	14	TRBV19	TRBD1	CASSRGQGSYEQYF	TGTGCCAGTAGTAGGGGACAGGGCTCCTACGAGCAGTACTTC
TRBJ2-2	NA	15	TRBV24-1	TRBD2	CATSASGGNTGELFF	TGTGCCACCAGTGCGAGCGGGGGGAACACCGGGGAGCTGTTTTTT
TRBJ2-6	NA	20	TRBV4-2	TRBD1	CASSQVILETGDFGANVLTF	TGTGCCAGCAGCCAAGTCATCCTAGAGACAGGGGATTTTGGGGCCAACGTCCTGACTTTC
TRBJ2-3	NA	13	TRBV27	NA	CASSLLRGEEPVF	TGTGCCAGCAGTTTATTGCGGGGCGAGGAGCCGGTTTTT
TRBJ1-5	once	16	TRBV9	NA	CASPNTASSRDQPQHF	TGTGCCAGCCCAAATACCGCATCTTCTCGGGATCAGCCCCAGCATTTT
TRBJ1-6	NA	16	TRBV6-1	NA	CASTDRQERPSSPLHF	TGTGCCAGCACTGACCGACAGGAGAGGCCTTCTTCACCCCTCCACTTT
TRBJ2-3	NA	13	TRBV5-8	NA	CASSLRSGEREYF	TGTGCCAGCAGCTTGCGGTCGGGAGAGAGGGAGTATTTT
TRBJ2-5	NA	13	TRBV29-1	TRBD1	CSVEVSRGETQYF	TGCAGCGTTGAAGTGAGCAGGGGGGAGACCCAGTACTTC
TRBJ2-1	NA	15	TRBV24-1	NA	CATSARSGALNEQFF	TGTGCCACCAGTGCTAGGAGTGGGGCCCTCAATGAGCAGTTCTTC
TRBJ2-3	once	12	TRBV29-1	TRBD2	CSVVPSGDTQYF	TGCAGCGTTGTACCTAGCGGAGATACGCAGTATTTT
TRBJ1-2	NA	12	TRBV29-1	TRBD1	CSVRTGSLGYTF	TGCAGCGTGCGGACAGGGAGCTTGGGCTACACCTTC
TRBJ2-7	NA	13	TRBV11-2	TRBD2	CASSLDRDYQQYF	TGTGCCAGCAGCTTAGATCGGGACTATCAGCAGTACTTC
TRBJ2-1	NA	19	TRBV13	TRBD2	CASSLGTGLAGGHYNEQFF	TGTGCCAGCAGCTTGGGTACGGGACTAGCGGGAGGACATTACAATGAGCAGTTCTTC
TRBJ2-1	NA	12	TRBV5-8	NA	CASSFRGREQFF	TGTGCCAGCAGCTTTCGGGGTCGTGAGCAGTTCTTC
TRBJ2-1	once	15	TRBV9	TRBD1	CASSVVGQGYNEQFF	TGTGCCAGCAGCGTAGTCGGACAGGGCTACAATGAGCAGTTCTTC
TRBJ2-1	NA	17	TRBV19	TRBD1	CASSIVRGHGSYNEQFF	TGTGCCAGTAGTATAGTGAGGGGGCATGGGTCCTACAATGAGCAGTTCTTC
TRBJ2-6	NA	15	TRBV27	NA	CASNPEGAGANVLTF	TGTGCCAGCAACCCTGAGGGTGCTGGGGCCAACGTCCTGACTTTC
TRBJ1-5	few	16	TRBV6-5	TRBD1	CASSHLTGDSNQPQHF	TGTGCCAGCAGTCACTTAACAGGGGATAGCAATCAGCCCCAGCATTTT